This is a list of T cell receptor beta chains from one sample in a study of blood T cell repertoires in COVID-19. Clones were read by immunoSEQ multiplex PCR, and TCRdb kept only the in-frame ones, dropping some. The sample lists approximately 240,000 clones; over 80% were seen once. Sequenced input: peripheral blood. Every receptor here comes from a woman between 25 and 40 years old with COVID-19, enrolled during active disease. CDR3s include the opening cysteine and the closing phenylalanine or tryptophan. A D gene is named only where the DNA matches it firmly. Some rows mark clone size as missing; the rest say once, few, many or name a class of expanded clone.

clone size: NA
V gene: TRBV9
J gene: TRBJ2-5
D gene: NA
CDR3 DNA: TGTGCCAGCAGCGGGGCCGGTCCCTCCCAAGAGACCCAGTACTTC
CDR3 protein: CASSGAGPSQETQYF

clone size: NA
V gene: TRBV24-1
J gene: TRBJ2-5
D gene: NA
CDR3 DNA: TGTGCCACCAGTGATTCCCCGGGGAGGGGGGGACAAGAGACCCAGTACTTC
CDR3 protein: CATSDSPGRGGQETQYF

clone size: NA
V gene: TRBV4-1
J gene: TRBJ1-2
D gene: NA
CDR3 DNA: TGCGCCAGCAGCCAAGCGGAGCATTATGGCTACACCTTC
CDR3 protein: CASSQAEHYGYTF

clone size: NA
V gene: TRBV4-2
J gene: TRBJ2-1
D gene: TRBD2
CDR3 DNA: TGTGCCAGCAGCCAACAGCGGGAGGTAACCTACAATGAGCAGTTCTTC
CDR3 protein: CASSQQREVTYNEQFF

clone size: NA
V gene: TRBV9
J gene: TRBJ1-2
D gene: NA
CDR3 DNA: TGTGCCAGCAGCGTAGAAGGGGGATATGGCTACACCTTC
CDR3 protein: CASSVEGGYGYTF

clone size: NA
V gene: TRBV27
J gene: TRBJ1-1
D gene: NA
CDR3 DNA: TGTGCCAGCAGTTTTTCCTGGGGGGAACTGAACACTGAAGCTTTCTTT
CDR3 protein: CASSFSWGELNTEAFF

clone size: NA
V gene: TRBV27
J gene: TRBJ2-3
D gene: NA
CDR3 DNA: TGTGCCAGCAGGATCTCCTCCGCGGGGGCCACAGATACGCAGTATTTT
CDR3 protein: CASRISSAGATDTQYF

clone size: NA
V gene: TRBV19
J gene: TRBJ1-4
D gene: NA
CDR3 DNA: TGTGCCAGTTGGGGGGGAGAACTGTTTTTT
CDR3 protein: CASWGGELFF

clone size: NA
V gene: TRBV18
J gene: TRBJ2-7
D gene: TRBD2
CDR3 DNA: TGTGCCAGCTCACCGAGGGGAGCGGGGATAATCGACGAGCAGTACTTC
CDR3 protein: CASSPRGAGIIDEQYF

clone size: NA
V gene: TRBV6-5
J gene: TRBJ1-1
D gene: NA
CDR3 DNA: TGTGCCAGCAGTTTCGGGCCCTGGGGGGATCCGGGAGCTTTCTTT
CDR3 protein: CASSFGPWGDPGAFF

clone size: NA
V gene: TRBV7-2
J gene: TRBJ2-3
D gene: TRBD2
CDR3 DNA: TGTGCCAGCAGCTCAGCGGGAGTTCCAGATACGCAGTATTTT
CDR3 protein: CASSSAGVPDTQYF

clone size: NA
V gene: TRBV30
J gene: TRBJ1-6
D gene: NA
CDR3 DNA: TGTGCCTGGAGTGTAGACTCCTCCTATAATTCACCCCTCCACTTT
CDR3 protein: CAWSVDSSYNSPLHF

clone size: few
V gene: TRBV30
J gene: TRBJ2-3
D gene: NA
CDR3 DNA: TGTGCCTGGAGCTACCCCGGAGGCACAGATACGCAGTATTTT
CDR3 protein: CAWSYPGGTDTQYF

clone size: NA
V gene: TRBV27
J gene: TRBJ1-1
D gene: TRBD1
CDR3 DNA: TGTGCCAGCAGTTTATACCCCGGGACAGGCGAAAACAGATTT
CDR3 protein: CASSLYPGTGENRF

clone size: NA
V gene: TRBV4-1
J gene: TRBJ1-1
D gene: NA
CDR3 DNA: TGCGCCAGCAGGGGACCCCGGACAGCTTTGAACACTGAAGCTTTCTTT
CDR3 protein: CASRGPRTALNTEAFF

clone size: once
V gene: TRBV19
J gene: TRBJ2-7
D gene: TRBD1
CDR3 DNA: TGTGCCAGTAGTAATAGACAGGGGCCGACATCTTACGAGCAGTACTTC
CDR3 protein: CASSNRQGPTSYEQYF

clone size: NA
V gene: TRBV29-1
J gene: TRBJ1-2
D gene: NA
CDR3 DNA: TGCAGCGTTGAACAGAGGAACTATGGCTACACCTTC
CDR3 protein: CSVEQRNYGYTF

clone size: NA
V gene: TRBV6-4
J gene: TRBJ2-7
D gene: NA
CDR3 DNA: TGTGCCAGCAGAGCGCGACCCGAGCAGTACTTC
CDR3 protein: CASRARPEQYF

clone size: few
V gene: TRBV15
J gene: TRBJ1-1
D gene: NA
CDR3 DNA: TGTGCCACCAGCGTTGGACTTCTCAACACTGAAGCTTTCTTT
CDR3 protein: CATSVGLLNTEAFF

clone size: few
V gene: TRBV5-6
J gene: TRBJ2-7
D gene: TRBD2
CDR3 DNA: TGTGCCAGCAGCTTGTTGAGCGGGAGAGCTGAAGAGCAGTACTTC
CDR3 protein: CASSLLSGRAEEQYF

clone size: NA
V gene: TRBV5-1
J gene: TRBJ1-1
D gene: NA
CDR3 DNA: TGCGCCAGCAGCCAGACAGTGAACACTGAAGCTTTCTTT
CDR3 protein: CASSQTVNTEAFF

clone size: NA
V gene: TRBV28
J gene: TRBJ1-5
D gene: TRBD1
CDR3 DNA: TGTGCCAGCAGGGTCAAGCCCGGGACAGTATTTTTTTCGCCCCAGCATTTT
CDR3 protein: CASRVKPGTVFFSPQHF

clone size: NA
V gene: TRBV27
J gene: TRBJ2-7
D gene: NA
CDR3 DNA: TGTGCCAGCAGTTTATCGGTGGGGACTGCCTCCTACGAGCAGTACTTC
CDR3 protein: CASSLSVGTASYEQYF

clone size: NA
V gene: TRBV4-1
J gene: TRBJ1-1
D gene: NA
CDR3 DNA: TGCGCCAGCAGCCACCCCCTCGCCGGGACACAGAACACTGAAGCTTTCTTT
CDR3 protein: CASSHPLAGTQNTEAFF

clone size: once
V gene: TRBV4-3
J gene: TRBJ2-5
D gene: NA
CDR3 DNA: TGCGCCAGCAGCCAGCACGCGGAAGGGGGTACCCAGTACTTC
CDR3 protein: CASSQHAEGGTQYF

clone size: NA
V gene: TRBV5-5
J gene: TRBJ1-4
D gene: NA
CDR3 DNA: TGTGCCAGCAGCTCAGCCGGGTCCTTTAATGAAAAACTGTTTTTT
CDR3 protein: CASSSAGSFNEKLFF

clone size: NA
V gene: TRBV4-1
J gene: TRBJ2-1
D gene: NA
CDR3 DNA: TGCGCCAGCAGCCAAGGGGCCACGAGCTCCTACAATGAGCAGTTCTTC
CDR3 protein: CASSQGATSSYNEQFF

clone size: once
V gene: TRBV4-1
J gene: TRBJ2-4
D gene: TRBD1
CDR3 DNA: TGCGCCAGCAGCCAAGTCGACAGGGACGAAAACATTCAGTACTTC
CDR3 protein: CASSQVDRDENIQYF

clone size: once
V gene: TRBV25-1
J gene: TRBJ2-2
D gene: TRBD1
CDR3 DNA: TGTGCCAGCAGTGAGACAGGGGGTAGGACCGGGGAGCTGTTTTTT
CDR3 protein: CASSETGGRTGELFF

clone size: NA
V gene: TRBV6-2/TRBV6-3
J gene: TRBJ2-7
D gene: NA
CDR3 DNA: TGTGCCAGCAGTTACTCGGCTCAGCCGGGGGAGCAGTACTTC
CDR3 protein: CASSYSAQPGEQYF

clone size: few
V gene: TRBV6-2/TRBV6-3
J gene: TRBJ1-5
D gene: NA
CDR3 DNA: TGTGCCAGCAGTCGACAGGCTGGACAGCCCCAGCATTTT
CDR3 protein: CASSRQAGQPQHF

clone size: NA
V gene: TRBV11-2
J gene: TRBJ1-2
D gene: TRBD1
CDR3 DNA: TGTGCCAGCAGCCCAACAGGACAGGGGAGGAACACCTTC
CDR3 protein: CASSPTGQGRNTF

clone size: NA
V gene: TRBV3-1/TRBV3-2
J gene: TRBJ2-7
D gene: TRBD2
CDR3 DNA: TGTGCCAGCAGCCACGGGGGGGCCTACGAGCAGTACTTC
CDR3 protein: CASSHGGAYEQYF

clone size: NA
V gene: TRBV7-2
J gene: TRBJ2-2
D gene: NA
CDR3 DNA: TGTGCCAGCAGCCCCCAAAGAATGAGAACCGGGGAGCTGTTTTTT
CDR3 protein: CASSPQRMRTGELFF

clone size: NA
V gene: TRBV6-5
J gene: TRBJ1-3
D gene: TRBD1
CDR3 DNA: TGTGCCAGCACCAGACAGGGGGACAGAAACACCATATATTTT
CDR3 protein: CASTRQGDRNTIYF

clone size: NA
V gene: TRBV6-5
J gene: TRBJ2-2
D gene: NA
CDR3 DNA: TGTGCCAGCAGTTACTCGAGGTCGGCCGGGGAGCTGTTTTTT
CDR3 protein: CASSYSRSAGELFF

clone size: NA
V gene: TRBV6-5
J gene: TRBJ1-3
D gene: NA
CDR3 DNA: TGTGCCAGCAGTCGGAGCGGCCGCTCTGGAAACACCATATATTTT
CDR3 protein: CASSRSGRSGNTIYF

clone size: NA
V gene: TRBV7-3
J gene: TRBJ2-1
D gene: TRBD2
CDR3 DNA: TGTGCCAGCAGCCGGAACAGCGGGGCATGGGAGCAGTTCTTC
CDR3 protein: CASSRNSGAWEQFF

clone size: NA
V gene: TRBV4-2
J gene: TRBJ1-1
D gene: NA
CDR3 DNA: TGTGCCAGCAGCCATTCACAGCCTCTCATGAACACTGAAGCTTTCTTT
CDR3 protein: CASSHSQPLMNTEAFF

clone size: NA
V gene: TRBV7-3
J gene: TRBJ2-2
D gene: TRBD2
CDR3 DNA: TGTGCCAGCAGCCCAACCTCTAGCGGGAGCGACACCGGGGAGCTGTTTTTT
CDR3 protein: CASSPTSSGSDTGELFF

clone size: medium-sized
V gene: TRBV4-3
J gene: TRBJ2-6
D gene: NA
CDR3 DNA: TGCGCCAGCAGCCAAGATCACTCCTCTGGGGCCAACGTCCTGACTTTC
CDR3 protein: CASSQDHSSGANVLTF

clone size: once
V gene: TRBV5-1
J gene: TRBJ2-5
D gene: TRBD2
CDR3 DNA: TGCGCCAGCAGCTTGGGGTTAGCGGGAGGGGGCCAAGAGACCCAGTACTTC
CDR3 protein: CASSLGLAGGGQETQYF

clone size: NA
V gene: TRBV6-2/TRBV6-3
J gene: TRBJ2-2
D gene: TRBD2
CDR3 DNA: TGTGCCAGCAGCACACTAGCGGGAGGGCCGTTGGAGCTGTTTTTT
CDR3 protein: CASSTLAGGPLELFF

clone size: NA
V gene: TRBV5-1
J gene: TRBJ2-7
D gene: NA
CDR3 DNA: TGCGCCAGCAGCCCCCCCGGGACAATGATCTCCTACGAGCAGTACTTC
CDR3 protein: CASSPPGTMISYEQYF

clone size: NA
V gene: TRBV7-3
J gene: TRBJ2-3
D gene: TRBD2
CDR3 DNA: TGTGCCAGCAGCCCTATGGGACTAGCGGGGGGCACAGATACGCAGTATTTT
CDR3 protein: CASSPMGLAGGTDTQYF